This T cell receptor (beta chain) emerged from a study of post-analysis software for immune sequencing data. The CDR3 extends over 13 amino acids. The V end was cut by 3 bases, the J end by 5 bases, with 10 bases between. Germline V gene data show CDR1 as LNHDA and CDR2 as SQIVND (reference sequence). Points on this clonotype: The antigen remains unidentified.

Tagging with unique molecular identifiers was a feature of the TCR beta cDNA libraries. TCRdb re-called the PCR reads with MiXCR, one entry per CDR3 protein. Of approximately 770,000 distinct CDR3 sequences listed, 46% were seen once; the top ten hold roughly 4.5%. Study findings and constraints: Analysis by F measure revealed that same-batch samples clustered strongly together. In multiple sclerosis, normalized Chao1 diversity was significantly below that of controls. Roughly 5 TRBV segments were significantly more frequent in patients than in controls. TRBV5-6, TRBV5-1 and TRBV20-1 were among these segments.

Sequencing was done on a sample of blood. The sequence was obtained from a girl between 5 and 17 years old with multiple sclerosis. This chain connects TRBV19 to TRBJ2-5; a weak D match, TRBD2 (6 bases). CDR3: CASSMGLAETQYF. DNA of the CDR3: TGTGCCAGTAGTATGGGACTGGCGGAGACCCAGTACTTC.